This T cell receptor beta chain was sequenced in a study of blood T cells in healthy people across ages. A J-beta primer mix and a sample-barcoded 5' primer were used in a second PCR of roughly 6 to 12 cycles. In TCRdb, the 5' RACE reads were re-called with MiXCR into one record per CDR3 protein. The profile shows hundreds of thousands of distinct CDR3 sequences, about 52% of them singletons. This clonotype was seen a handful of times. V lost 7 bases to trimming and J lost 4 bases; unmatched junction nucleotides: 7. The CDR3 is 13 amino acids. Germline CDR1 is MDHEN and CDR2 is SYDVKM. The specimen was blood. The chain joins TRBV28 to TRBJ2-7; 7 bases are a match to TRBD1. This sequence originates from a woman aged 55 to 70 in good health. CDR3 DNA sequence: TGTGCCAGCACCCCTGGGACAGTTTACGAGCAGTACTTC. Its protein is CASTPGTVYEQYF.